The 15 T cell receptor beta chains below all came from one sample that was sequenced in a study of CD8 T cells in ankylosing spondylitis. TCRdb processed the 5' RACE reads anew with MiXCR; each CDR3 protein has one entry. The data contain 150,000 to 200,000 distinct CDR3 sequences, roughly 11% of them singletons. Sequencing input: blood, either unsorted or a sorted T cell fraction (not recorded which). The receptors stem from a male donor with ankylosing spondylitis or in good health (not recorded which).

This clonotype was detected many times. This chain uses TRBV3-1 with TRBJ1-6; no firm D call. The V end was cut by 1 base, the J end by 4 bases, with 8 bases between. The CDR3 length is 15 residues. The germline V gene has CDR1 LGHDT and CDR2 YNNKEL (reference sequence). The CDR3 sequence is CASSQGAKYNSPLHF. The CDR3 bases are TGTGCCAGCAGCCAAGGAGCAAAATATAATTCACCCCTCCACTTT.

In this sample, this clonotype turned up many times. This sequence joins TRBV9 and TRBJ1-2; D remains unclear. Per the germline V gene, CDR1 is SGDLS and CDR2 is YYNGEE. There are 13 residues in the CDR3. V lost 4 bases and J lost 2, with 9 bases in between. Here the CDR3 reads CASSPEENYGYTF. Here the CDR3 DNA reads TGTGCCAGCAGCCCCGAAGAAAACTATGGCTACACCTTC.

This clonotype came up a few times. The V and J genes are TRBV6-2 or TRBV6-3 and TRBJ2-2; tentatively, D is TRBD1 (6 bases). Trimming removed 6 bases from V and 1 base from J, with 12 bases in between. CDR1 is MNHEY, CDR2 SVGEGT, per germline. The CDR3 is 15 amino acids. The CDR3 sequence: CASRYRDMNTGELFF. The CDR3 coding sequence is TGTGCCAGCAGATACAGGGATATGAACACCGGGGAGCTGTTTTTT.

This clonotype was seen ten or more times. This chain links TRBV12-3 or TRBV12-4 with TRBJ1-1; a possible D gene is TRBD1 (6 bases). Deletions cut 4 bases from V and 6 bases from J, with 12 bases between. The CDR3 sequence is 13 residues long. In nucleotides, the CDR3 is TGTGCCAGCAGTTCCCGGACAGAGGCTGAAGCTTTCTTT. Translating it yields CASSSRTEAEAFF.

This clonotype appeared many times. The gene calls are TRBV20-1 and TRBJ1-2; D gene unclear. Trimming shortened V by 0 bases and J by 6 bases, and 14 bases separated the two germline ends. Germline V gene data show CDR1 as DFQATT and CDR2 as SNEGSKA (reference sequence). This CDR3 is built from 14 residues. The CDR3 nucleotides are TGCAGTGCTAGAGAAGGTGGCAGGTTCGATGGCTACACCTTC. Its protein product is CSAREGGRFDGYTF.

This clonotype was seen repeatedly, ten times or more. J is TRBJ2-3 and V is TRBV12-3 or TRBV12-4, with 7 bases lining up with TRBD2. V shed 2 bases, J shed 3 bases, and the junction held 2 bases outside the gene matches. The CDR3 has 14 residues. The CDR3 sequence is CASSLPRETDTQYF. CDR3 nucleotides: TGTGCCAGCAGTTTACCGCGGGAGACAGATACGCAGTATTTT.

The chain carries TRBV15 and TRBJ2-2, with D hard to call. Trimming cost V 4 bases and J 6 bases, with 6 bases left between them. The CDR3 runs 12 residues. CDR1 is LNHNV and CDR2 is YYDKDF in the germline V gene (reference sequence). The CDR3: CATSIAPGELFF. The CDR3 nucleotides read TGTGCCACCAGCATAGCCCCCGGGGAGCTGTTTTTT.

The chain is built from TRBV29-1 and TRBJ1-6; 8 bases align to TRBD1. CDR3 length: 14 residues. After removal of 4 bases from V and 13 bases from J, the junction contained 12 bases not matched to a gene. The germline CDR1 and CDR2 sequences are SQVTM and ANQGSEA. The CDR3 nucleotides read TGCAGCGTTGCGGTTGGACAGGGTAAATCGCCCCTCCACTTT. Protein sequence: CSVAVGQGKSPLHF.

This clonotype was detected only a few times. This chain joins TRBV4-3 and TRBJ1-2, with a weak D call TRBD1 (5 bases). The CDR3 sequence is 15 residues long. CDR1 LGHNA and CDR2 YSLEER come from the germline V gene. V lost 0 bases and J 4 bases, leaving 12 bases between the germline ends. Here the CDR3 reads CASSQELQGPYGYTF. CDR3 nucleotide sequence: TGCGCCAGCAGCCAAGAACTCCAGGGACCCTATGGCTACACCTTC.

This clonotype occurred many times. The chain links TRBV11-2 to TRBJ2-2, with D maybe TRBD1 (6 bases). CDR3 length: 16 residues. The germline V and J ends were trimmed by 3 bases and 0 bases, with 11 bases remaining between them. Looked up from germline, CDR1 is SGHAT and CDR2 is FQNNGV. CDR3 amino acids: CASSFWTVANTGELFF. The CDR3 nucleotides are TGTGCCAGCAGCTTTTGGACAGTTGCGAACACCGGGGAGCTGTTTTTT.

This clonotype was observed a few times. The CDR3 bases are TGTGCTAGTGGTTTAGAGGCTAGCGGGAGGGATACGCAGTATTTT. This encodes CASGLEASGRDTQYF. The chain is built from TRBV12-5 and TRBJ2-3, with TRBD2 matching over 11 bases. V was clipped by 3 bases and J by 6 bases; unmatched bases: 5. This CDR3 is 15 amino acids long. Germline CDR1 LGHNT, CDR2 FRNRAP.

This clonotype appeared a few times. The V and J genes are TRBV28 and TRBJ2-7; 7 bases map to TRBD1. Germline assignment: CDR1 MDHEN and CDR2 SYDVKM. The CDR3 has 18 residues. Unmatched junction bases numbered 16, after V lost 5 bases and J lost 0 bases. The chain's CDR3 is CASSVPIRDRLSSYEQYF. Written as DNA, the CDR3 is TGTGCCAGCAGTGTTCCGATTCGGGACAGATTAAGCTCCTACGAGCAGTACTTC.

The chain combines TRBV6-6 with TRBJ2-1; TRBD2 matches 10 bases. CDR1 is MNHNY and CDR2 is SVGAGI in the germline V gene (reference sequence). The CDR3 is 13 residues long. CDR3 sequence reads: CSGAGGLYNEQFF. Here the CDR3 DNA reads TGTTCCGGAGCGGGGGGGCTTTACAATGAGCAGTTCTTC.

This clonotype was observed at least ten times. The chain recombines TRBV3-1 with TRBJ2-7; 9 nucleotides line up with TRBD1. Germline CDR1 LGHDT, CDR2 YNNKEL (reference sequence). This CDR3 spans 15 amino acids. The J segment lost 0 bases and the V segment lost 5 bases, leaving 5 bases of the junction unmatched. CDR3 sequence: CASSKGTGRSYEQYF. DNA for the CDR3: TGTGCCAGCAGCAAAGGGACAGGGCGCTCCTACGAGCAGTACTTC.

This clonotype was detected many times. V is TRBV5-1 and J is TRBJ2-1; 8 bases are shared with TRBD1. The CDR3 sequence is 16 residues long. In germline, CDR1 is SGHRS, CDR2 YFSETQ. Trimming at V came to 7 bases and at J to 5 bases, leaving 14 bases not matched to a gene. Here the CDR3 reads CASAPLDRVNDNEQFF. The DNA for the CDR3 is TGCGCCAGCGCACCTCTGGACAGGGTAAATGACAATGAGCAGTTCTTC.